The 10 T cell receptor beta chains presented below share a single source sample, sequenced in a study of beta chain features in type 1 diabetes. Study observations and caveats: Moderately but significantly shorter TCRB CDR3s were found in Type 1 diabetes patients in all four CD4+ subsets.

The antigens for these receptors are not known. The whole isolated RNA underwent reverse transcription, so sequencing captured expressed TCRB transcripts. Clones were read by immunoSEQ multiplex PCR, and TCRdb kept only the in-frame ones, dropping some. The table includes 600,000 to 750,000 clones, 9.5% to 15% detected once. Source material: naive CD4+ T cells from blood. All receptors come from a man aged 30 to 39 with type 1 diabetes.

The V gene is TRBV5-4, the J gene TRBJ2-7; the match to TRBD2 covers 7 bases. This CDR3 spans 13 amino acids. V lost 1 base to trimming and J lost 3 bases; unmatched junction nucleotides: 1. Per the germline V gene, CDR1 is SGHNT and CDR2 is YYREEE (reference sequence). CDR3 DNA sequence: TGTGCCAGCAGCTTGTTAGCGGGCTACGAGCAGTACTTC. Translated, it gives CASSLLAGYEQYF.

Only a few counts were recorded for this clone. The genes are TRBV4-3 and TRBJ2-2, with TRBD2 matching over 9 bases. The CDR3 runs 16 residues. The ends lost 1 base at V and 3 bases at J; junction bases unmatched: 3. Germline CDR1 and CDR2: LGHNA and YSLEER. The CDR3 nucleotides are TGCGCCAGCAGCCAAGTAGCGGGGGAGCACACCGGGGAGCTGTTTTTT. This encodes CASSQVAGEHTGELFF.

V usage is TRBV7-9 and J usage is TRBJ2-7; 7 bases agree with TRBD2. The ends lost 4 bases at V and 3 bases at J; junction bases unmatched: 9. The CDR3 totals 15 residues. The germline gives CDR1 SEHNR, CDR2 FQNEAQ (reference sequence). The CDR3 coding sequence is TGTGCCAGCAGCTCAAAGCGGGGCCCCTACTACGAGCAGTACTTC. It encodes CASSSKRGPYYEQYF.

This clone was counted a single time. This chain links TRBV7-9 with TRBJ1-5; unclear D gene. The CDR3 consists of 17 residues. Germline V CDR1 and CDR2: SEHNR, FQNEAQ (reference sequence). V gave up 0 bases and J gave up 6 bases, with 18 bases separating them. CDR3 sequence reads: CASSLASGELMGQPQHF. The CDR3 DNA sequence: TGTGCCAGCAGCTTAGCGAGCGGCGAATTGATGGGTCAGCCCCAGCATTTT.

The sample holds a few counts of this clone. The V gene is TRBV7-9, the J gene TRBJ2-5, with unresolved D. Germline V lookup: CDR1 SEHNR, CDR2 FQNEAQ (reference sequence). V was clipped by 7 bases and J by 5 bases, with 17 bases between them. The CDR3 runs 14 residues. CDR3 sequence (DNA): TGTGCCAGCACCCTAAGGGATCCAGCGGAGACCCAGTACTTC. Translated: CASTLRDPAETQYF.

The chain is built from TRBV9 and TRBJ2-1, with TRBD2 identical over 10 bases. The germline CDR1 and CDR2 sequences are SGDLS and YYNGEE. V dropped 3 bases and J dropped 5; count of bases not matched to a gene: 5. The CDR3 length is 15 residues. The DNA of the CDR3 is TGTGCCAGCAGCGGTGGGCTAGCGGGGGACAATGAGCAGTTCTTC. Protein sequence: CASSGGLAGDNEQFF.

In this sample, this clone turned up a few times. J is TRBJ1-6 and V is TRBV5-4; no firm D call. Germline assignment: CDR1 SGHNT and CDR2 YYREEE (reference sequence). The V end was cut by 3 bases, the J end by 3 bases, with 4 bases between. The CDR3 has 13 residues. The CDR3 spells CASSSDYNSPLHF. The CDR3 DNA sequence: TGTGCCAGCAGCTCGGACTATAATTCACCCCTCCACTTT.

This clone was recorded a few times. V and J are TRBV10-3 and TRBJ1-2; no clear D gene. Trimming removed 2 bases at V and 7 bases at J, with 17 bases between. The CDR3 is 15 residues long. CDR1 ENHRY and CDR2 SYGVKD come from the germline V gene. CDR3 DNA: TGTGCCATCAGTGAGCAACGTACCGCGGGATCTGGCTACACCTTC. This sequence encodes CAISEQRTAGSGYTF.

This sequence joins TRBV13 and TRBJ1-2; 7 positions agree with TRBD1. J lost 5 bases, V lost 6 bases, and 9 bases had no gene match. CDR1 and CDR2 from the germline V gene are PRHDT and FYEKMQ (reference sequence). This CDR3 region has 14 residues. CDR3 coding DNA: TGTGCCAGCAGTTCCACAGGGGTGTTTTATGGCTACACCTTC. Amino acid sequence: CASSSTGVFYGYTF. The full variable domain, with the rest looked up from reference TRBV13 and TRBJ1-2, is AAGVIQSPRHLIKEKRETATLKCYPIPRHDTVYWYQQGPGQDPQFLISFYEKMQSDKGSIPDRFSAQQFSDYHSELNMSSLELGDSALYFCASSSTGVFYGYTFGSGTRLTVV.

The genes are TRBV27 and TRBJ1-5, with D maybe TRBD1 (5 bases). This CDR3 is built from 19 residues. V lost 2 bases and J 2 bases, leaving 22 bases between the germline ends. Germline CDR1 reads MNHEY; CDR2 reads SMNVEV (reference sequence). The CDR3: CASSLGKTQGALRNQPQHF. The CDR3 nucleotides read TGTGCCAGCAGTTTAGGGAAGACTCAGGGAGCCTTACGCAATCAGCCCCAGCATTTT.